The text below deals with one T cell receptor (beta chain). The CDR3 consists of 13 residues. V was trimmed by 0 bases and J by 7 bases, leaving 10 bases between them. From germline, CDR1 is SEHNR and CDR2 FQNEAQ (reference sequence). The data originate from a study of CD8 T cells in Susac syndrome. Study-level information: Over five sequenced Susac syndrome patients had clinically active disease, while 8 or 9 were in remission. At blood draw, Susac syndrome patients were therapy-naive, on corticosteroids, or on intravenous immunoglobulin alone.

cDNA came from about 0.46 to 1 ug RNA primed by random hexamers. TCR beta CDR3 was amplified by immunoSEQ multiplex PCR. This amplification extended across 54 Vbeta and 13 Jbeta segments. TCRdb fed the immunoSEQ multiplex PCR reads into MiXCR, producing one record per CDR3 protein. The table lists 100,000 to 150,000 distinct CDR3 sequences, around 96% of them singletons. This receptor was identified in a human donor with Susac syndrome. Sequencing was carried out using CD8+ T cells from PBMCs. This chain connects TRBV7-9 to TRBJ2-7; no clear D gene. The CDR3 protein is CASSLALSTEQYF. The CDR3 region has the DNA TGTGCCAGCAGCTTAGCCCTCTCCACGGAGCAGTACTTC.